The rows below give T cell receptor beta chains drawn from one sample of a study of blood T cells in healthy people across ages. One entry per CDR3 protein results from TCRdb running MiXCR on the 5' RACE reads. Of fewer than 1,200,000 distinct CDR3 sequences listed, 20% to 25% are singletons. The same data also contributed to another study, on T cells of mothers and their children.

The material sequenced was blood. The receptors originated from a girl aged 2-10 years in good health. Each CDR3 is given with its conserved first and last residue. A D gene is named only where the DNA matches it firmly. A clone size is listed for some rows: how often the clone was seen (once, few, many), or a class if it is expanded.

J: TRBJ2-7
length: 11
D: NA
size: NA
V: TRBV6-6
CDR3: CASSYRYEQYF
DNA: TGTGCCAGCAGTTATCGATACGAGCAGTACTTC

J: TRBJ2-7
length: 13
D: NA
size: few
V: TRBV20-1
CDR3: CSARSGAAYEQYF
DNA: TGCAGTGCTAGAAGTGGTGCGGCCTACGAGCAGTACTTC

J: TRBJ2-7
length: 16
D: NA
size: NA
V: TRBV5-1
CDR3: CASSPTGDKSSYEQYF
DNA: TGCGCCAGCAGCCCGACAGGAGATAAGAGCTCCTACGAGCAGTACTTC

J: TRBJ1-1
length: 15
D: TRBD1
size: NA
V: TRBV24-1
CDR3: CATSDFRQGVTEAFF
DNA: TGTGCCACCAGTGACTTTCGACAGGGGGTCACTGAAGCTTTCTTT

J: TRBJ2-3
length: 13
D: NA
size: few
V: TRBV12-3/TRBV12-4
CDR3: CASTGTAPDTQYF
DNA: TGTGCCAGCACCGGGACCGCCCCGGATACGCAGTATTTT

J: TRBJ2-3
length: 15
D: TRBD1
size: few
V: TRBV20-1
CDR3: CSATWTGGPRDTQYF
DNA: TGCAGTGCTACCTGGACAGGTGGACCCCGAGATACGCAGTATTTT

J: TRBJ1-4
length: 16
D: TRBD1
size: few
V: TRBV4-2
CDR3: CASSLPTDRGGEKLFF
DNA: TGTGCCAGCAGCCTACCGACGGACAGGGGAGGCGAAAAACTGTTTTTT

J: TRBJ2-4
length: 12
D: TRBD2
size: NA
V: TRBV3-1
CDR3: CASSQRGGANCF
DNA: TGTGCCAGCAGCCAGCGGGGGGGGGCCAACTGCTTC

J: TRBJ2-5
length: 14
D: TRBD1
size: NA
V: TRBV7-8
CDR3: CASSRRQGGQTQYF
DNA: TGTGCCAGCAGCCGCAGACAGGGTGGGCAGACCCAGTACTTC

J: TRBJ1-1
length: 14
D: NA
size: NA
V: TRBV20-1
CDR3: CSARDLWGNTEAFF
DNA: TGCAGTGCTAGAGATCTTTGGGGGAACACTGAAGCTTTCTTT

J: TRBJ2-7
length: 12
D: NA
size: few
V: TRBV6-2/TRBV6-3
CDR3: CASSRGTFEQYF
DNA: TGTGCCAGCAGCCGCGGGACGTTTGAGCAGTACTTC

J: TRBJ2-1
length: 18
D: TRBD2
size: NA
V: TRBV5-1
CDR3: CASSLDLKREGLMNEQFF
DNA: TGCGCCAGCAGCTTGGACCTTAAGCGGGAGGGCCTAATGAATGAGCAGTTCTTC

J: TRBJ1-3
length: 15
D: NA
size: few
V: TRBV20-1
CDR3: CRGQGASRRGNTIYF
DNA: TGCAGGGGGCAAGGAGCCAGCAGGAGGGGAAACACCATATATTTT

J: TRBJ2-5
length: 15
D: TRBD2
size: NA
V: TRBV20-1
CDR3: CSARPLAGGPETQYF
DNA: TGCAGTGCTAGACCATTAGCGGGAGGGCCAGAGACCCAGTACTTC

J: TRBJ1-3
length: 11
D: NA
size: few
V: TRBV12-3/TRBV12-4
CDR3: CASSPSGTIYF
DNA: TGTGCCAGCAGCCCCTCGGGCACCATATATTTT

J: TRBJ2-7
length: 15
D: NA
size: NA
V: TRBV9
CDR3: CASSLDMGRSYEQYF
DNA: TGTGCCAGCAGCCTTGATATGGGGCGGTCCTACGAGCAGTACTTC

J: TRBJ2-1
length: 17
D: NA
size: NA
V: TRBV10-3
CDR3: CAISLDASASVGNEQFF
DNA: TGTGCCATCAGCTTGGACGCTAGCGCAAGTGTCGGCAATGAGCAGTTCTTC

J: TRBJ1-6
length: 13
D: NA
size: few
V: TRBV7-9
CDR3: CASSLYSGTPLHF
DNA: TGTGCCAGCAGCTTGTACTCAGGGACACCCCTCCACTTT

J: TRBJ2-7
length: 13
D: NA
size: few
V: TRBV6-2/TRBV6-3
CDR3: CASSSGFGNEQYF
DNA: TGTGCCAGCAGTTCAGGGTTTGGCAACGAGCAGTACTTC

J: TRBJ1-1
length: 12
D: NA
size: NA
V: TRBV12-3/TRBV12-4
CDR3: CASSFPDGTAFF
DNA: TGTGCCAGCAGTTTCCCGGATGGCACGGCTTTCTTT

J: TRBJ1-2
length: 14
D: NA
size: NA
V: TRBV6-2/TRBV6-3
CDR3: CASRYGILVDGYTF
DNA: TGTGCCAGCAGATACGGAATTTTGGTTGATGGCTACACCTTC

J: TRBJ2-7
length: 17
D: TRBD2
size: NA
V: TRBV6-6
CDR3: CASSPIPPRGSGYEQYF
DNA: TGTGCCAGCAGTCCGATCCCTCCTCGCGGGAGTGGATACGAGCAGTACTTC

J: TRBJ2-1
length: 17
D: NA
size: few
V: TRBV5-1
CDR3: CASSLIPLGTKGNEQFF
DNA: TGCGCCAGCAGCCTCATCCCACTCGGGACAAAAGGCAATGAGCAGTTCTTC

J: TRBJ2-1
length: 17
D: TRBD1
size: few
V: TRBV14
CDR3: CASSQPGQGDPYNEQFF
DNA: TGTGCCAGCAGCCAACCGGGACAGGGAGATCCCTACAATGAGCAGTTCTTC

J: TRBJ2-5
length: 12
D: NA
size: NA
V: TRBV6-6
CDR3: CASTFSRATQYF
DNA: TGTGCCAGCACGTTTAGTCGGGCGACCCAGTACTTC

J: TRBJ1-1
length: 15
D: NA
size: NA
V: TRBV7-2
CDR3: CASSQAPRSHTEAFF
DNA: TGTGCCAGCAGCCAAGCCCCCCGCAGTCACACTGAAGCTTTCTTT

J: TRBJ2-7
length: 15
D: TRBD2
size: many
V: TRBV2
CDR3: CASSEAGGRADEQYF
DNA: TGTGCCAGCAGTGAAGCCGGCGGGAGGGCAGATGAGCAGTACTTC

J: TRBJ2-7
length: 16
D: NA
size: few
V: TRBV11-3
CDR3: CASSNALDRPTYEQYF
DNA: TGTGCCAGCAGCAATGCTCTCGACAGGCCAACCTACGAGCAGTACTTC

J: TRBJ2-5
length: 16
D: TRBD1
size: few
V: TRBV20-1
CDR3: CSALDRGSGWGETQYF
DNA: TGCAGTGCTTTGGACAGGGGGTCAGGTTGGGGAGAGACCCAGTACTTC

J: TRBJ1-3
length: 12
D: NA
size: many
V: TRBV7-2
CDR3: CASSLTGNTIYF
DNA: TGTGCCAGCAGCTTAACGGGAAACACCATATATTTT

J: TRBJ2-1
length: 18
D: TRBD2
size: NA
V: TRBV20-1
CDR3: CSAREVFKREGIQNEQFF
DNA: TGCAGTGCTAGAGAGGTCTTCAAGCGGGAGGGGATACAGAATGAGCAGTTCTTC

J: TRBJ2-7
length: 14
D: NA
size: few
V: TRBV5-1
CDR3: CASSSLANSYEQYF
DNA: TGCGCCAGCAGCTCCTTAGCGAACTCCTACGAGCAGTACTTC

J: TRBJ1-1
length: 17
D: TRBD1
size: NA
V: TRBV11-2
CDR3: CASSFWDRALVNTEAFF
DNA: TGTGCCAGCAGCTTTTGGGACAGGGCCCTGGTGAACACTGAAGCTTTCTTT

J: TRBJ2-5
length: 14
D: NA
size: NA
V: TRBV7-2
CDR3: CASSLAAYQETQYF
DNA: TGTGCCAGCAGCTTAGCGGCGTACCAAGAGACCCAGTACTTC

J: TRBJ2-3
length: 12
D: NA
size: few
V: TRBV28
CDR3: CASTSTGDTQYF
DNA: TGTGCCAGCACCTCAACAGGAGATACGCAGTATTTT

J: TRBJ2-1
length: 15
D: TRBD2
size: NA
V: TRBV29-1
CDR3: CSARVAGLSYNEQFF
DNA: TGCAGCGCAAGGGTAGCGGGGCTCTCCTACAATGAGCAGTTCTTC

J: TRBJ1-2
length: 15
D: NA
size: few
V: TRBV19
CDR3: CASSIDGGHQGGYTF
DNA: TGTGCCAGTAGTATTGACGGCGGCCACCAGGGGGGCTACACCTTC

J: TRBJ2-3
length: 17
D: TRBD2
size: NA
V: TRBV7-3
CDR3: CASSLTGTSGSQGTQYF
DNA: TGTGCCAGCAGCTTAACGGGGACTAGCGGGAGTCAGGGTACGCAGTATTTT

J: TRBJ2-4
length: 18
D: TRBD2
size: NA
V: TRBV28
CDR3: CASSPGGLAGTKRNIQYF
DNA: TGTGCCAGCAGTCCGGGGGGACTAGCGGGAACAAAACGAAACATTCAGTACTTC

J: TRBJ1-2
length: 17
D: TRBD1
size: few
V: TRBV4-3
CDR3: CASSQDPLVQGAGGYTF
DNA: TGCGCCAGCAGCCAAGATCCCTTGGTGCAGGGGGCCGGTGGCTACACCTTC

J: TRBJ2-1
length: 14
D: NA
size: NA
V: TRBV12-5
CDR3: CASHPGDGVNEQFF
DNA: TGTGCTAGCCATCCAGGGGATGGAGTCAATGAGCAGTTCTTC

J: TRBJ2-5
length: 18
D: NA
size: few
V: TRBV12-3/TRBV12-4
CDR3: CASSLDRWPRASGETQYF
DNA: TGTGCCAGCAGTTTAGACCGCTGGCCGAGGGCGTCCGGGGAGACCCAGTACTTC

J: TRBJ2-3
length: 15
D: NA
size: NA
V: TRBV20-1
CDR3: CSASTGGGTVNTQYF
DNA: TGCAGTGCTAGCACTGGCGGGGGCACAGTGAATACGCAGTATTTT

J: TRBJ2-1
length: 16
D: TRBD1
size: NA
V: TRBV7-2
CDR3: CASSFRTGLSYNEQFF
DNA: TGTGCCAGCAGCTTCCGGACAGGCCTTTCCTACAATGAGCAGTTCTTC

J: TRBJ2-7
length: 15
D: TRBD2
size: NA
V: TRBV28
CDR3: CASSLNPSGQYEQYF
DNA: TGTGCCAGCAGTTTAAATCCTAGCGGGCAATACGAGCAGTACTTC